Below, one TCR beta chain is given with its context. V lost 8 bases to trimming and J lost 2 bases; unmatched junction nucleotides: 2. The V gene's germline CDR1 is KGHSH and CDR2 LQKENI. This CDR3 has 13 residues. Every bulk PBMC sample received the same 350 ng of DNA. Libraries were prepared by immunoSEQ multiplex PCR; TCRdb keeps only in-frame clonotypes and omits some of them. The sample contains 9,100 or so clones, 80% to 90% of which appear only once. This sample was taken from a study of blood T cell dynamics during melanoma immunotherapy. Indicated time point: pre-treatment baseline. Samples come from before therapy and from week 3 after the first blockade cycle. Patients with prior systemic cancer treatment, concomitant immunosuppressants, or other active malignancies were excluded.

This receptor was obtained from a human donor with melanoma. Specimen: blood, collected from a patient treated with checkpoint blockade. The chain combines TRBV18 with TRBJ1-4; 7 bases map to TRBD1. CDR3 sequence reads: CASAGGTNEKLFF. The CDR3 DNA is TGTGCCAGCGCAGGGGGGACTAATGAAAAACTGTTTTTT.